These 7 T cell receptor beta chains originate from one sample sequenced in a study of blood T cells in healthy people across ages. Together with a sample-barcoded 5' primer, a J-beta primer mix was included in a second PCR lasting about 7 to 12 cycles. TCRdb itself ran the 5' RACE reads through MiXCR, one entry per CDR3 protein. This sample carries 700,000 to 900,000 distinct CDR3 sequences, around 25% of them seen once, and the ten largest clones take 3%. This sample was shared with a second study, whose subject was T cells of mothers and their children.

Sample: blood. The origin of the receptors is a boy younger than 18 in good health.

This clonotype was seen only a few times. The chain has TRBV6-2 or TRBV6-3 and TRBJ2-7; D unresolved. The CDR3 extends over 12 amino acids. Trimming removed 4 bases at V and 6 bases at J, with 10 bases between. The germline CDR1 and CDR2 sequences are MNHEY and SVGEGT. The CDR3 sequence: CASSSPLREQYF. CDR3 coding DNA: TGTGCCAGCAGTTCCCCACTACGCGAGCAGTACTTC.

The rearrangement joins TRBV5-1 to TRBJ1-2; D might be TRBD1 (5 bases). The ends were cut back, 4 bases at V and 5 bases at J, with 12 bases in the middle. The germline V gene encodes CDR1 SGHRS and CDR2 YFSETQ. The CDR3 length is 13 residues. The CDR3 protein is CASSGRDEYGYTF. CDR3 nucleotide sequence: TGCGCCAGCAGCGGCAGGGATGAGTATGGCTACACCTTC.

This clonotype has more than one count but fewer than ten. J is TRBJ2-5 and V is TRBV15, with 7 bases aligning to TRBD1. J gave up 4 bases and V 1 base, and 6 bases lay outside the gene matches. Germline CDR1 and CDR2: LNHNV and YYDKDF (reference sequence). The CDR3 has 15 amino acids. CDR3 nucleotides: TGTGCCACCAGCAGAGGTGAGGGGGCCAGAGAGACCCAGTACTTC. It codes for CATSRGEGARETQYF.

This clonotype was seen once. The chain links TRBV10-3 to TRBJ2-7, with 14 bases identical to TRBD2. The ends lost 4 bases at V and 4 bases at J; junction bases unmatched: 0. The germline CDR1 and CDR2 sequences are ENHRY and SYGVKD. The CDR3 is 14 amino acids. The CDR3 DNA follows: TGTGCCATCAGTGGACTAGCGGGGGGGTACGAGCAGTACTTC. This codes for CAISGLAGGYEQYF.

This clonotype was observed a few times. The CDR3 region is CASSYSIGKNYEQYF. CDR3 DNA sequence: TGTGCCAGCAGTTACTCGATAGGGAAAAACTACGAGCAGTACTTC. The chain uses TRBV6-2 or TRBV6-3 and TRBJ2-7, with D hard to call. CDR1 and CDR2 from the germline V gene are MNHEY and SVGEGT. V lost 0 bases and J 3 bases, leaving 12 bases between the germline ends. The CDR3 has 15 amino acids.

This clonotype was detected ten times or more. The rearrangement uses TRBV7-2 and TRBJ2-5, with 9 bases that match TRBD2. The last part of the DNA fits TRBJ2-1 better; the J call may be wrong. The V gene's germline CDR1 is SGHTA and CDR2 FQGNSA. There are 15 residues in the CDR3. CDR3 sequence: CASSLAAGGRNEQFF. For the CDR3, the DNA is TGTGCCAGCAGCTTAGCAGCGGGGGGCCGAAATGAGCAGTTCTTC.

The CDR3: CASSSASDHNEQFF. The DNA of the CDR3 is TGTGCCAGCAGCTCGGCCTCGGATCACAATGAGCAGTTCTTC. This chain links TRBV5-6 with TRBJ2-1; D gene unclear. V lost 3 bases and J 5 bases, leaving 12 bases between the germline ends. CDR3 size: 14 residues. Germline V gene sequence: CDR1 SGHDT, CDR2 YYEEEE.